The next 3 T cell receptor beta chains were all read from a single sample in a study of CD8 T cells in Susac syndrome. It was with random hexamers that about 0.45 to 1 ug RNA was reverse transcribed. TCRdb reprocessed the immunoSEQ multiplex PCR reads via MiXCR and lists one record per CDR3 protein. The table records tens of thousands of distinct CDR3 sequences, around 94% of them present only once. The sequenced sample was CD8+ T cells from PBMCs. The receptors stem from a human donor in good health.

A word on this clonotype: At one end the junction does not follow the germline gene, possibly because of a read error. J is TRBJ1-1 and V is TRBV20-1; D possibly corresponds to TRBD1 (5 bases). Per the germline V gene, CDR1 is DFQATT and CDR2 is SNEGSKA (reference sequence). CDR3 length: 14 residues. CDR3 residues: CSARDLGESTEAFF. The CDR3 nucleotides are TGCAGTGCAAGAGATCTGGGGGAGAGCACTGAAGCTTTCTTT.

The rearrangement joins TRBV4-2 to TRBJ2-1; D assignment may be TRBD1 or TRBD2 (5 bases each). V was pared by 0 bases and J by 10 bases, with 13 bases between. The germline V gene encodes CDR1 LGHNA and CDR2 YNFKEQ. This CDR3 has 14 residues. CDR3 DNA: TGTGCCAGCAGCCAAGATCGGGGCAAAAGGGAGCAGTTCTTC. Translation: CASSQDRGKREQFF.

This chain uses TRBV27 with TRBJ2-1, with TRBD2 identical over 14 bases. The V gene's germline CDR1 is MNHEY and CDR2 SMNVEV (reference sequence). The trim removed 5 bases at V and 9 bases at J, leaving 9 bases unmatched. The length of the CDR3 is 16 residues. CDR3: CASSPGTSGSPSEQFF. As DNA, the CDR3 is TGTGCCAGCAGTCCCGGGACTAGCGGGAGCCCAAGTGAGCAGTTCTTC.